This T cell receptor (beta chain) appears in the sequencing data of a study of human T cells and chemical hapten exposure. This clonotype was counted many times. Specified time point: patch test 1, 2 weeks after DPC sensitization. The treatment is: therapeutic diphenylcyclopropenone sensitization with weekly scalp DPC. Germline V gene lookup returns CDR1 MNHNS and CDR2 SASEGT. The ends were cut back, 6 bases at V and 2 bases at J, with 14 bases in the middle. The CDR3 extends over 15 amino acids. TCRdb independently ran MiXCR on the RACE reads; one entry per CDR3 protein. The sample holds tens of thousands of distinct CDR3 sequences, 10% to 13% seen once.

This sequence was found in a woman in her forties or fifties with alopecia areata. Some clones in this sample may be carry-over from other donors' samples. The sequencing used whole blood, collected in connection with sensitization to the hapten diphenylcyclopropenone (DPC). The chain combines TRBV6-1 with TRBJ2-1; D unresolved. The CDR3 coding sequence is TGTGCCAGCAGCGTGAACCCCATACCCTACAATGAGCAGTTCTTC. This gives the protein CASSVNPIPYNEQFF.